These 24 T cell receptor beta chains were all obtained from the same sample, sequenced in a study of Ad26.COV2.S vaccination and SARS-CoV-2 variants. Produced via immunoSEQ multiplex PCR; TCRdb's table is partial and in-frame only. The table shows hundreds of thousands of clones, with approximately 90% occurring only once. Treatment reported: 15 to 20 received Ad26.COV2.S at low or high dose, single or two shots; 5 received placebo; per-sample allocation not given. Samples were taken on day 63 after the first vaccine or placebo injection. This specimen was peripheral blood, taken in a trial of Ad26.COV2.S vaccine versus placebo. These receptor sequences come from a person between 18 and 65 years old who received the Ad26.COV2.S COVID-19 vaccine or a placebo.

CDR3 in amino acids: CASSGGTLLSTDTQYF. For the CDR3, the DNA is TGTGCCAGCAGCGGGGGGACACTCCTTAGCACAGATACGCAGTATTTT. This rearrangement joins TRBV9 to TRBJ2-3; D may be TRBD1 (6 bases). Germline values: CDR1 SGDLS, CDR2 YYNGEE. The germline V and J ends were trimmed by 3 bases and 0 bases, with 14 bases remaining between them. The CDR3 runs 16 residues. Combining the CDR3 with reference TRBV9 and TRBJ2-3 gives the whole variable domain DSGVTQTPKHLITATGQRVTLRCSPRSGDLSVYWYQQSLDQGLQFLIQYYNGEERAKGNILERFSAQQFPDLHSELNLSSLELGDSALYFCASSGGTLLSTDTQYFGPGTRLTVL.

This clone is a singleton in its sample. V is TRBV6-6 and J is TRBJ2-5, with D possibly being TRBD1 (6 bases). The CDR3 is 15 amino acids. Germline V lookup: CDR1 MNHNY, CDR2 SVGAGI (reference sequence). Between the trimmed V and J ends, which lost 10 bases and 3 bases, there was a span of 21 bases. CDR3 protein: CAMRVQGLMEETQYF. The CDR3 DNA reads as TGTGCCATGAGAGTACAGGGTTTAATGGAAGAGACCCAGTACTTC.

The genes are TRBV25-1 and TRBJ1-1; D is uncertain. Germline CDR1 reads MGHDK; CDR2 reads SYGVNS. V was shortened by 0 bases and J by 6 bases, with 8 bases between the two germline ends. The CDR3 has 13 residues. The DNA of the CDR3 is TGTGCCAGCAGTGAATATTTTGGGGCTGAAGCTTTCTTT. It translates to CASSEYFGAEAFF.

The chain combines TRBV27 with TRBJ2-7; D is undetermined. The CDR3 loop spans 13 amino acids. The V gene's germline CDR1 is MNHEY and CDR2 SMNVEV (reference sequence). Trimming left V 3 bases short and J 2 bases short, with 8 bases between. CDR3 sequence: CASSFQPAYEQYF. As DNA, the CDR3 is TGTGCCAGCAGTTTTCAGCCGGCCTACGAGCAGTACTTC.

The chain employs TRBV14 and TRBJ2-1, with 11 bases identical to TRBD2. Unmatched junction bases numbered 10, after V lost 0 bases and J lost 6 bases. Per germline, CDR1 SGHDN and CDR2 FVKESK. This CDR3 spans 18 amino acids. The CDR3 spells CASSQDWVAGGPGNEQFF. CDR3 sequence (DNA): TGTGCCAGCAGCCAAGATTGGGTAGCGGGAGGGCCAGGCAATGAGCAGTTCTTC.

CDR3 amino acids: CASSPGTFVTEAFF. Written as DNA, the CDR3 is TGTGCCAGCAGCCCCGGGACATTTGTCACTGAAGCTTTCTTT. V usage is TRBV9 and J usage is TRBJ1-1, with TRBD1 as a possible D gene (6 bases). Germline lookup yields CDR1 SGDLS and CDR2 YYNGEE. There are 14 residues in the CDR3. Trimming stripped 4 bases from V and 4 bases from J, with 14 bases between.

J is TRBJ1-2 and V is TRBV7-9, with TRBD1 matching 8 bases. Germline V gene sequence: CDR1 SEHNR, CDR2 FQNEAQ (reference sequence). V lost 3 bases and J lost 5; bases outside the gene matches: 5. The CDR3 is made up of 14 amino acids. DNA for the CDR3: TGTGCCAGCAGCTTCAGGGGGCCGGGATATGGCTACACCTTC. It encodes CASSFRGPGYGYTF.

This chain links TRBV7-9 with TRBJ2-5; 10 bases align to TRBD2. This CDR3 contains 16 residues. V was pared by 3 bases and J by 5 bases, with 9 bases of the junction left unmatched. In germline, CDR1 is SEHNR, CDR2 FQNEAQ (reference sequence). The CDR3 sequence is CASSLWLAGVEETQYF. In DNA, the CDR3 is TGTGCCAGCAGCTTGTGGCTAGCGGGAGTCGAGGAGACCCAGTACTTC.

The rearrangement uses TRBV11-2 and TRBJ2-1; tentative D call: TRBD1 (7 bases). The germline CDR1 and CDR2 sequences are SGHAT and FQNNGV. V was shortened by 7 bases and J by 6 bases, with 16 bases between the two germline ends. CDR3 length equals 14 residues. This chain's CDR3 is CASTDSGQVNEQFF. In nucleotides, the CDR3 is TGTGCCAGCACCGATAGCGGACAGGTCAATGAGCAGTTCTTC.

The chain has TRBV5-4 and TRBJ2-1; 8 bases line up with TRBD2. Germline lookup yields CDR1 SGHNT and CDR2 YYREEE (reference sequence). Trimming cost V 4 bases and J 4 bases; bases outside gene matches: 10. The CDR3 length is 16 residues. CDR3: CASSPAVAGGYNEQFF. The CDR3 bases are TGTGCCAGCAGCCCAGCGGTGGCGGGAGGTTACAATGAGCAGTTCTTC.

This sequence joins TRBV27 and TRBJ2-7; TRBD2 matches at 9 bases. From germline, CDR1 is MNHEY and CDR2 SMNVEV (reference sequence). The CDR3 has 16 residues. V lost 5 bases, J lost 0 bases, and 8 bases stayed unmatched. In DNA, the CDR3 is TGTGCCAGCAGTCCGCACGCGGGGGGGTCCTCCTACGAGCAGTACTTC. This translates into CASSPHAGGSSYEQYF.

The rearrangement uses TRBV6-2 or TRBV6-3 and TRBJ2-3; D is unclear. This CDR3 has 15 residues. V gave up 6 bases and J gave up 0 bases, with 13 bases separating them. Germline assignment: CDR1 MNHEY and CDR2 SVGEGT. Written as DNA, the CDR3 is TGTGCCAGCAGCCCTATGGGGATTAGCACAGATACGCAGTATTTT. This sequence encodes CASSPMGISTDTQYF.

As concerns this clone: Other DNA sequences of this sample code for an identical CDR3. The V call is TRBV7-3, the J call TRBJ1-1; D uncertain. Trimming pared 0 bases from V and 1 base from J, leaving 3 bases between. The germline V gene has CDR1 SGHTA and CDR2 FQGTGA. The CDR3 is 13 residues long. As DNA, the CDR3 is TGTGCCAGCAGCTTAACGGAGAACACTGAAGCTTTCTTT. The encoded protein is CASSLTENTEAFF.

The V gene is TRBV30, the J gene TRBJ1-1; D is possibly TRBD1 (5 bases). V lost 2 bases and J 6 bases, leaving 13 bases between the germline ends. From germline, CDR1 is GTSNPN and CDR2 SVGIG (reference sequence). There are 13 residues in the CDR3. The CDR3 here is CAWSWTRGAEAFF. The CDR3 bases are TGTGCCTGGAGTTGGACACGGGGGGCTGAAGCTTTCTTT. The variable domain in full, with the rest retrieved from reference TRBV30 and TRBJ1-1, is SQTIHQWPATLVQPVGSPLSLECTVEGTSNPNLYWYRQAAGRGLQLLFYSVGIGQISSEVPQNLSASRPQDRQFILSSKKLLLSDSGFYLCAWSWTRGAEAFFGQGTRLTVV.

The chain combines TRBV6-2 or TRBV6-3 with TRBJ2-4, with D hard to call. The CDR3 totals 12 residues. V dropped 2 bases and J dropped 8 bases, with 7 bases sitting between them. Germline V lookup: CDR1 MNHEY, CDR2 SVGEGT. CDR3 region: CASSYVGDIQYF. CDR3 in DNA: TGTGCCAGCAGTTACGTTGGTGACATTCAGTACTTC.

This clone occurred once. The CDR3 region has the DNA TGCAGCGTTGAAGGGGGCCGGAACGAGCAGTACTTC. As protein: CSVEGGRNEQYF. J is TRBJ2-7 and V is TRBV29-1; D might be TRBD1 (5 bases). The germline CDR1 and CDR2 sequences are SQVTM and ANQGSEA. There are 12 residues in the CDR3. V lost 1 base and J 5 bases, leaving 9 bases between the germline ends.

V usage is TRBV5-1 and J usage is TRBJ2-2; D unclear. Between the trimmed V and J ends, which lost 4 bases and 3 bases, there was a span of 7 bases. The CDR3 contains 13 residues. CDR1 is SGHRS and CDR2 is YFSETQ in the germline V gene. CDR3 region: CASSGIDTGELFF. CDR3 bases: TGCGCCAGCAGCGGTATAGACACCGGGGAGCTGTTTTTT.

The V call is TRBV5-1, the J call TRBJ2-5; D is tentatively TRBD1 or TRBD2 (6 bases each). Deletions cut 2 bases from V and 9 bases from J, with 14 bases between. This CDR3 contains 13 residues. Germline assignment: CDR1 SGHRS and CDR2 YFSETQ. DNA for the CDR3: TGCGCCAGCAGCTTTGAGGGGGAGGTGGCCCAGTACTTC. As protein: CASSFEGEVAQYF.

Only a few counts were recorded for this clone. This rearrangement joins TRBV5-1 to TRBJ2-5, with 7 bases that match TRBD2. This CDR3 contains 13 residues. Germline V lookup: CDR1 SGHRS, CDR2 YFSETQ. V lost 1 base to trimming and J lost 5 bases; unmatched junction nucleotides: 2. Here the CDR3 reads CASSLFGRETQYF. CDR3 DNA sequence: TGCGCCAGCAGCTTGTTCGGGAGGGAGACCCAGTACTTC.

The V and J genes are TRBV5-4 and TRBJ1-1; D not certain. The CDR3 runs to 12 residues. V was clipped by 2 bases and J by 0 bases, with 2 bases between them. CDR1 is SGHNT, CDR2 YYREEE, per germline (reference sequence). The CDR3: CASSLMNTEAFF. DNA for the CDR3: TGTGCCAGCAGCTTAATGAACACTGAAGCTTTCTTT.

This chain joins TRBV5-4 and TRBJ2-1; the D call may be TRBD1 or TRBD2 (6 bases each). CDR1 is SGHNT, CDR2 YYREEE, per germline (reference sequence). This CDR3 contains 13 residues. V was trimmed by 4 bases and J by 3 bases, leaving 8 bases between them. As DNA, the CDR3 is TGTGCCAGCAGCGAGGGGGGCTACAATGAGCAGTTCTTC. Residues: CASSEGGYNEQFF.

The CDR3 nucleotides read TGCGCCAGCAGTAACGGACAGGGGGTAGCAGGCACTGAAGCTTTCTTT. The encoded protein is CASSNGQGVAGTEAFF. The V call is TRBV5-1, the J call TRBJ1-1; 10 bases align to TRBD1. Trimming removed 5 bases from V and 4 bases from J; junction bases left unmatched: 11. The CDR3 covers 16 residues. Germline lookup yields CDR1 SGHRS and CDR2 YFSETQ.

The rearrangement links TRBV30 to TRBJ2-2, with a tentative D call TRBD1 (6 bases). V was cut by 0 bases and J by 1 base, with 15 bases left in between. Germline-derived CDR1 and CDR2 are GTSNPN and SVGIG (reference sequence). The CDR3 loop spans 17 amino acids. In DNA form, the CDR3 reads TGTGCCTGGAGTGTACAAGGGGGATGGAGGAACACCGGGGAGCTGTTTTTT. Its translation is CAWSVQGGWRNTGELFF.

This rearrangement joins TRBV4-3 to TRBJ1-2, with a possible D match to TRBD1 (5 bases). This CDR3 is built from 15 residues. With 0 bases removed from V and 7 bases from J, the gap between germline ends came to 15 bases. Germline values: CDR1 LGHNA, CDR2 YSLEER. The CDR3 coding sequence is TGCGCCAGCAGCCAAGAAATGACAGAAAGAGGTGGCTACACCTTC. Encoded protein: CASSQEMTERGGYTF.